The clone carrying this T cell receptor (beta chain) was detected only once. Possible read error: a much larger clone is one base away. Because the CDR3 is missing its conserved closing phenylalanine or tryptophan, this is likely a read error. This entry is derived from a study of early T cells in non-severe SARS-CoV-2 infection. About the research overall: The chains were unpaired, and the sequenced material was bulk RNA from unsorted whole blood.

Unique molecular identifiers were attached to individual cDNA molecules. MiXCR was run by TCRdb on the 5' RACE reads, yielding one entry per CDR3 protein. The sample includes over 50,000 distinct CDR3 sequences, roughly 12% seen only once; the top ten take 2.5% to 3%. CDR3 length: 15 amino acids. Germline V gives CDR1 KGHDR, CDR2 SFDVKD. Trimming at V came to 3 bases and at J to 10 bases, leaving 10 bases not matched to a gene. Sequenced sample: whole blood. This receptor was identified in an adult who was a healthcare worker with PCR-confirmed SARS-CoV-2 infection or an uninfected control (not recorded which). This sequence joins TRBV24-1 and TRBJ2-1; TRBD2 aligns across 8 bases. This CDR3 is CATSDPTGLGNEQFL. The CDR3, as DNA: TGTGCCACCAGTGATCCCACGGGACTAGGAAACGAGCAGTTCTTA.